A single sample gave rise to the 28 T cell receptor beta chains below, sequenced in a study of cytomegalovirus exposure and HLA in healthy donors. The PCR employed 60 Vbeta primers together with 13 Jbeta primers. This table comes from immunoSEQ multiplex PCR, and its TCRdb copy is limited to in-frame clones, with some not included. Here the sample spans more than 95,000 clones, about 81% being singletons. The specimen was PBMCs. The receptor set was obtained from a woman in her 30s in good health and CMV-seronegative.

The CDR3 coding sequence is TGTGCCAGCTCGACGGGGGGGTCATATGGCTACACCTTC. Its protein is CASSTGGSYGYTF. The chain couples TRBV18 to TRBJ1-2; the D gene is possibly TRBD1 (5 bases). The germline CDR1 and CDR2 sequences are KGHSH and LQKENI. Trimming left V 6 bases short and J 5 bases short, with 13 bases between. The CDR3 has 13 residues.

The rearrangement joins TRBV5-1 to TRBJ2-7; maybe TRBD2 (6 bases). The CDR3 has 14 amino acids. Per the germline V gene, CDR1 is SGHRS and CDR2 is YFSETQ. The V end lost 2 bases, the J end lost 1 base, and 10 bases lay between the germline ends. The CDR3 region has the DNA TGCGCCAGCAGCTTATGGGGGGAGTCCTACGAGCAGTACTTC. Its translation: CASSLWGESYEQYF.

CDR3 amino acids: CASSGQGARNGYTF. For the CDR3, the DNA is TGTGCCAGCAGCGGACAGGGGGCGCGCAATGGCTACACCTTC. J is TRBJ1-2 and V is TRBV9; TRBD1 aligns across 10 bases. The CDR3 spans 14 residues. V trimming: 3 bases; J trimming: 6 bases; junction bases outside the gene matches: 5. The germline V gene has CDR1 SGDLS and CDR2 YYNGEE.

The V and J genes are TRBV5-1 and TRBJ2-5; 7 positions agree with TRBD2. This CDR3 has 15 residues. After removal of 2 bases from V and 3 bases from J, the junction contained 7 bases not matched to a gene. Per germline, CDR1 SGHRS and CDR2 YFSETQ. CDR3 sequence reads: CASSFGRGSEETQYF. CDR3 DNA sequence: TGCGCCAGCAGCTTCGGGCGGGGGTCCGAAGAGACCCAGTACTTC.

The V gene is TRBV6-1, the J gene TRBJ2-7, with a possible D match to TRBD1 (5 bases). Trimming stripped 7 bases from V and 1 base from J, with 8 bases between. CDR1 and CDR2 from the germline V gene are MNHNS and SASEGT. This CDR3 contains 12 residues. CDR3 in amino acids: CASNTGSYEQYF. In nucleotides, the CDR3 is TGTGCCAGCAATACAGGTTCCTACGAGCAGTACTTC.

The CDR3 DNA sequence: TGTGCCAGCAGTTACGGGAGAGATACGCAGTATTTT. Residues: CASSYGRDTQYF. The chain joins TRBV6-5 to TRBJ2-3, with TRBD2 as a possible D gene (5 bases). Germline CDR1 MNHEY, CDR2 SVGAGI. V dropped 2 bases and J dropped 5 bases, with 5 bases sitting between them. This CDR3 has 12 residues.

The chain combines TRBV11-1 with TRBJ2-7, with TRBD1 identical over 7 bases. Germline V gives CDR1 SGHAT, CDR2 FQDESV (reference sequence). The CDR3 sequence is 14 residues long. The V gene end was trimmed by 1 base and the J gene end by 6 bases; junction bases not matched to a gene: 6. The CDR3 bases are TGTGCCAGCAGCTTAGGAGGGGGCCCCCTCGAGCAGTACTTC. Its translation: CASSLGGGPLEQYF.

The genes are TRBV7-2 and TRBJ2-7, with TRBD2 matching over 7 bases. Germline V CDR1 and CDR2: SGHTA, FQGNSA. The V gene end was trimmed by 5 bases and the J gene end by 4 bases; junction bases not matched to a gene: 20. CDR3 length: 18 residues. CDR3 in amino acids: CASSLSLGLAELRYEQYF. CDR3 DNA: TGTGCCAGCAGCCTTTCCCTGGGCCTAGCGGAGTTAAGATACGAGCAGTACTTC.

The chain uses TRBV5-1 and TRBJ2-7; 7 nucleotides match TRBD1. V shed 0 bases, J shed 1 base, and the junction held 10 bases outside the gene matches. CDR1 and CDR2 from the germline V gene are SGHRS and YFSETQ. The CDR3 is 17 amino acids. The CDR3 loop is CASSLGGSGTASYEQYF. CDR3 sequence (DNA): TGCGCCAGCAGCTTGGGGGGCTCCGGGACAGCTTCCTACGAGCAGTACTTC.

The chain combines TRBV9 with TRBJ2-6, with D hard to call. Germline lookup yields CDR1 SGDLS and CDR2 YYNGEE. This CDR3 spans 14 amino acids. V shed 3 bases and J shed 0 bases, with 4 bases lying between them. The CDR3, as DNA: TGTGCCAGCAGCGCGGGCTCTGGGGCCAACGTCCTGACTTTC. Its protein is CASSAGSGANVLTF.

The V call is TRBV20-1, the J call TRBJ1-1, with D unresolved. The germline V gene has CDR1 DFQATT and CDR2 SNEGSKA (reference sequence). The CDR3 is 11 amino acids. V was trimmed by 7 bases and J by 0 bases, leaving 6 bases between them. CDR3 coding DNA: TGCAGTGTTTATTTGAACACTGAAGCTTTCTTT. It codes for CSVYLNTEAFF.

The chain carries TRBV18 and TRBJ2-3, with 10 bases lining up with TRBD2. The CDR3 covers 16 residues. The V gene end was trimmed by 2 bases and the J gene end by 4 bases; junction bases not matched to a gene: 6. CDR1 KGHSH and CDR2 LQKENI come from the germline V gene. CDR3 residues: CASSPTAGGKSDTQYF. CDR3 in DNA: TGTGCCAGCTCACCAACAGCGGGGGGGAAGTCAGATACGCAGTATTTT.

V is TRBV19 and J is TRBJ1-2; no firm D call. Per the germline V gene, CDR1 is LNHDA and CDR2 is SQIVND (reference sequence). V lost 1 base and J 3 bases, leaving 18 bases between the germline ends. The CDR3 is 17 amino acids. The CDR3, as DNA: TGTGCCAGTAGTATAGGGGCCTCGGGCCAGAGGGACTATGGCTACACCTTC. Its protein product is CASSIGASGQRDYGYTF.

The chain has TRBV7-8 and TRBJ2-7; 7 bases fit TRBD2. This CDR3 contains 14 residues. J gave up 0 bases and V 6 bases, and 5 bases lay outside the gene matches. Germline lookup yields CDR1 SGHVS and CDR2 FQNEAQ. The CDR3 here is CASRTGGFSYEQYF. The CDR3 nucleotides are TGTGCCAGCAGGACGGGAGGCTTCTCCTACGAGCAGTACTTC.

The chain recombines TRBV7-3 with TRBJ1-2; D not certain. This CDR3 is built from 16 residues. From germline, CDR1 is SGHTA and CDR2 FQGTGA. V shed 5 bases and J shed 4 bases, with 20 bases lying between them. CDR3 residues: CASSPHGSGQSYGYTF. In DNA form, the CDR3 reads TGTGCCAGCAGCCCACATGGGTCTGGGCAGAGCTATGGCTACACCTTC.

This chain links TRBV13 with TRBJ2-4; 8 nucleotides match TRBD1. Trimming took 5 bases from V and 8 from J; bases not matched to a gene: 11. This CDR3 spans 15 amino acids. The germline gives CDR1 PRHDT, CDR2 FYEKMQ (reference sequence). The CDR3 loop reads CASSPRMDRVDIQYF. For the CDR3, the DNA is TGTGCCAGCAGCCCCCGTATGGACAGGGTAGACATTCAGTACTTC.

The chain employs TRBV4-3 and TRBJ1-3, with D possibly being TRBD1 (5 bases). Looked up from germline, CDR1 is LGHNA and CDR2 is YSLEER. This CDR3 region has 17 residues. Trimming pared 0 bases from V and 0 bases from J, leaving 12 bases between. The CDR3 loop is CASSQDFRQSSGNTIYF. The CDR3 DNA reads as TGCGCCAGCAGCCAAGATTTCCGACAGAGCTCTGGAAACACCATATATTTT.

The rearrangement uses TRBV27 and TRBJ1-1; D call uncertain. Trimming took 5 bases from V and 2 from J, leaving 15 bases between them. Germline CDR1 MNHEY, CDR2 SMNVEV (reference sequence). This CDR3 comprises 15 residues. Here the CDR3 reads CASSLNSRVNTEAFF. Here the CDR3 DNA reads TGTGCCAGCAGTCTTAATTCCCGGGTAAACACTGAAGCTTTCTTT.

This CDR3 is CASRGQGRGGVADSYEQYF. In DNA, the CDR3 is TGTGCCAGCAGGGGACAGGGAAGAGGAGGAGTAGCGGACTCCTACGAGCAGTACTTC. The chain couples TRBV2 to TRBJ2-7, with 9 bases lining up with TRBD1. J lost 0 bases, V lost 6 bases, and 18 bases had no gene match. The length of the CDR3 is 19 residues. The germline V gene has CDR1 SNHLY and CDR2 FYNNEI. Based on the CDR3 plus reference TRBV2 and TRBJ2-7, the full variable domain is EPEVTQTPSHQVTQMGQEVILRCVPISNHLYFYWYRQILGQKVEFLVSFYNNEISEKSEIFDDQFSVERPDGSNFTLKIRSTKLEDSAMYFCASRGQGRGGVADSYEQYFGPGTRLTVT.

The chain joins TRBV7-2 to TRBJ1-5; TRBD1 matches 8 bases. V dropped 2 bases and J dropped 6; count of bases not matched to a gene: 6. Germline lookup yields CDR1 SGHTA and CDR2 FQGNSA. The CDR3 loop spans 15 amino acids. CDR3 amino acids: CASSLQGAASQPQHF. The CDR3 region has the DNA TGTGCCAGCAGCTTACAGGGGGCAGCTAGTCAGCCCCAGCATTTT.

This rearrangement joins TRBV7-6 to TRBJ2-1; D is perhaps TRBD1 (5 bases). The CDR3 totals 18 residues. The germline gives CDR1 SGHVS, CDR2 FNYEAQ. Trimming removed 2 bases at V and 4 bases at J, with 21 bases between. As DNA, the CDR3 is TGTGCCAGCAGCTTATTTGTTCAGGATCAAGGGGCATACAATGAGCAGTTCTTC. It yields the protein CASSLFVQDQGAYNEQFF.

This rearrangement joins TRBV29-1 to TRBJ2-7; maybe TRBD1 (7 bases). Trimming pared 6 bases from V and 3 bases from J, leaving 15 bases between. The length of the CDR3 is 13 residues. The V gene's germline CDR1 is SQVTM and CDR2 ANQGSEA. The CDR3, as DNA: TGCAGCGTGCGGGACAGAAACAGCTACGAGCAGTACTTC. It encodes CSVRDRNSYEQYF.

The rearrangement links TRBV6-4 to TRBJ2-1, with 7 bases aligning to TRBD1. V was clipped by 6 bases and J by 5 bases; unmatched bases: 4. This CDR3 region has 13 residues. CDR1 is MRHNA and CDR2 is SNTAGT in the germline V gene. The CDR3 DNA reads TGTGCCAGCAGGAGGACAGGAGACAATGAGCAGTTCTTC. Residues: CASRRTGDNEQFF.

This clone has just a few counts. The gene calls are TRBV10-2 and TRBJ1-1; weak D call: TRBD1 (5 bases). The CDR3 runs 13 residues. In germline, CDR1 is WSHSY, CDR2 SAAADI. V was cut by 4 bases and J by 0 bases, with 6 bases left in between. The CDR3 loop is CASSGQMNTEAFF. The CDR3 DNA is TGCGCCAGCAGTGGACAGATGAACACTGAAGCTTTCTTT.

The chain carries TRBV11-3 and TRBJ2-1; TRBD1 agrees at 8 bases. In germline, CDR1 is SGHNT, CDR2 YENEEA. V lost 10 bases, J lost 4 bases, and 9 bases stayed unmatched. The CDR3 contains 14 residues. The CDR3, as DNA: TGTGCCACCTCAGGGGGCTCGGGATACAATGAGCAGTTCTTC. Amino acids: CATSGGSGYNEQFF.

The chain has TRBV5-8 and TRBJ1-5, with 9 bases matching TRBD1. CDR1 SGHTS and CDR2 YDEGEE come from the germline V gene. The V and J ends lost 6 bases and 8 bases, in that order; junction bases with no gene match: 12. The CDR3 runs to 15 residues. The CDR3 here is CASTRGTGTIKPQHF. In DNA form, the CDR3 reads TGTGCCAGCACCCGAGGGACAGGGACCATCAAGCCCCAGCATTTT. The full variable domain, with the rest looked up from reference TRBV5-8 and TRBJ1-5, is EAGVTQSPTHLIKTRGQQATLRCSPISGHTSVYWYQQALGLGLQFLLWYDEGEERNRGNFPPRFSGRQFPNYSSELNVNALELEDSALYLCASTRGTGTIKPQHFGDGTRLSIL.

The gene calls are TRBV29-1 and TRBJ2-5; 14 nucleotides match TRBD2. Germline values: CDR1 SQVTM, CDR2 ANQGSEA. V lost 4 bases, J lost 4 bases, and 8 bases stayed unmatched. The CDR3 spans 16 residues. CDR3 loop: CSVGGGLAGVSETQYF. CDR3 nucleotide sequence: TGCAGCGTTGGGGGGGGACTAGCGGGAGTCTCAGAGACCCAGTACTTC.

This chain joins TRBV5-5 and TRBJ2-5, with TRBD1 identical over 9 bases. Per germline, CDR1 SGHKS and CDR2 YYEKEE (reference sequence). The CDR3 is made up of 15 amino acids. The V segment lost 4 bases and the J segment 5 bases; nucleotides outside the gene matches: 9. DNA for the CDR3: TGTGCCAGCAGCCCGGGGACAGGGAGATGGGAGACCCAGTACTTC. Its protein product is CASSPGTGRWETQYF.